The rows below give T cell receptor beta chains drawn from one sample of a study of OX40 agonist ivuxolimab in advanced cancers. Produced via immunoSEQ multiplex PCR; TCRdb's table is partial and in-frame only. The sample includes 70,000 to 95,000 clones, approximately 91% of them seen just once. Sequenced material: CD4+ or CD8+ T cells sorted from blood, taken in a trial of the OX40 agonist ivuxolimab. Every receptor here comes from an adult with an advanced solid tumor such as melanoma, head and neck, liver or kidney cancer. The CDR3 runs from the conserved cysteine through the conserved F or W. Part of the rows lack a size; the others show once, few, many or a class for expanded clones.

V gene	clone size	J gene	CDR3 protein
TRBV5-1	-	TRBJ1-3	CASSTEGPSGGNTIYF
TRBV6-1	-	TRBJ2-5	CASSEAGAFQETQYF
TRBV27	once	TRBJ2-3	CASRQVIVADTQYF
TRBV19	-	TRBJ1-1	CASTRGGGLNTEAFF
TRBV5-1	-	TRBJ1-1	CASSPLTGGNTEAFF
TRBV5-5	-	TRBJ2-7	CASRLLGTWIYEQYF
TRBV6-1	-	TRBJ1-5	CASSEILNQPQHF
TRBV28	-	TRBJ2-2	CASSLRPSEAGELFF
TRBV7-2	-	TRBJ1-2	CASSPFQGPGYTF
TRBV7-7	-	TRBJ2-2	CASSLGTSGYTGELFF
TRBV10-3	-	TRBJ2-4	CAISEGDRVNIQYF
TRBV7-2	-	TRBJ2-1	CASSLVALAGTSLNEQFF
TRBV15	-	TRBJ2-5	CATSRDLETQYF
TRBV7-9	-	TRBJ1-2	CASSSLTPPEGYTF
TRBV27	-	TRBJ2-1	CASSLSWAGEQFF
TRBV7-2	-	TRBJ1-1	CASSLGPDTEAFF
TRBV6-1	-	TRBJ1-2	CASSPERQGPYGYTF
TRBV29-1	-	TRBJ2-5	CSVSSTGGGETQYF